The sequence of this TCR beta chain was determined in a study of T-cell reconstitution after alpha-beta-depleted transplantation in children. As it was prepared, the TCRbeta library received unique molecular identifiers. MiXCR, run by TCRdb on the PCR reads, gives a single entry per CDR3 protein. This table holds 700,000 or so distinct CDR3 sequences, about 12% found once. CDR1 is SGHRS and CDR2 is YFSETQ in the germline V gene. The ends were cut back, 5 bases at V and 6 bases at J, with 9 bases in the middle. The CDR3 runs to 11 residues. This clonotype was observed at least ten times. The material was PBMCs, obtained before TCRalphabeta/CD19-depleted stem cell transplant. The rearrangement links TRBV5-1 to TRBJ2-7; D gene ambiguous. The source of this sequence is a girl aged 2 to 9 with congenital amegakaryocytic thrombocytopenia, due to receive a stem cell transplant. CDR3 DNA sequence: TGCGCCAGCAGGTCTGGTGGCGAGCAGTACTTC. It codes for CASRSGGEQYF.